Listed below are T cell receptor beta chains from one sample, sequenced in a study of blood T cell repertoires in COVID-19. Sequencing was performed with immunoSEQ multiplex PCR; in TCRdb, only in-frame clones are kept and a portion is missing. The sample shows some 150,000 clones, 85% to 90% of them seen only once. The specimen sequenced was peripheral blood. The origin of the receptors is a woman aged 55-70 years with acute or convalescent COVID-19. The conserved cysteine and the conserved F or W are not part of the CDR3 here. The order of the fields is J gene, clone size, V gene, CDR3 protein. Clone size, where shown, is once, few, many, or a class for clones that have expanded.

TRBJ2-7	-	TRBV11-1	ASSLWRGGSNEQY
TRBJ2-2	-	TRBV5-1	ASSPNPDRNLAGELF
TRBJ2-1	-	TRBV7-9	ASSPDRRMDNEQF
TRBJ1-1	-	TRBV28	ASGLGRRVITEAF
TRBJ1-1	-	TRBV9	ASSVGIGGGTEAF
TRBJ2-1	-	TRBV28	ASSLGDRGNEQF
TRBJ1-5	-	TRBV4-3	ASSQDIAGGAGQPQH
TRBJ1-6	-	TRBV9	ASSAGGRASSPLH
TRBJ1-4	few	TRBV10-3	AISGQDNEKLF
TRBJ2-3	-	TRBV29-1	SHGAAGSTDTQY
TRBJ1-2	-	TRBV5-8	ASSWGGSSYGYT
TRBJ1-1	-	TRBV19	ASSPWGQQNTEAF
TRBJ1-5	-	TRBV3-1/TRBV3-2	ASSQDSQAQPQH
TRBJ2-3	-	TRBV4-3	ASSQDHSLLGTDTQY
TRBJ2-2	-	TRBV28	AAFRINTGELF
TRBJ2-1	-	TRBV29-1	SVEPAGGFGEQF
TRBJ2-1	-	TRBV3-1/TRBV3-2	ASSQTLGDEQF
TRBJ2-7	-	TRBV28	ASSKRQGRPLEQY
TRBJ1-1	-	TRBV14	ASTSLANTEAF
TRBJ2-3	-	TRBV7-8	ASSLVVGLAGGMTRGDTQY
TRBJ1-2	-	TRBV3-1/TRBV3-2	ASSQRDLSGYT
TRBJ2-7	-	TRBV7-2	ASSLVPAGQANNEQY
TRBJ1-1	-	TRBV5-6	ASSLGYTENTEAF